This entry features one TCR beta chain sequence. Its antigen remains unknown. The data are from a study of cytomegalovirus exposure and HLA in healthy donors. Broader study findings: Approximately 160 TCR beta chains were listed as cytomegalovirus-associated.

Assay used: immunoSEQ multiplex PCR; TCRdb lists only in-frame clones, some missing. The table has some 110,000 clones, more than 70% seen once. This CDR3 is 16 amino acids long. The V and J ends lost 4 bases and 0 bases respectively, with 14 bases between them. Germline CDR1 SGHDT, CDR2 YYEEEE. The sample comprised PBMCs. The receptor was isolated from a man between 18 and 29 years old in good health and CMV-seronegative. The chain has TRBV5-6 and TRBJ2-1; D gene uncertain. CDR3 bases: TGTGCCAGCAGCCCAATACTCGTAACCTCCTACAATGAGCAGTTCTTC. This gives the protein CASSPILVTSYNEQFF.